This is a list of T cell receptor beta chains from one sample in a study of T cells in pancreatic ductal adenocarcinoma. Profiling relied on immunoSEQ multiplex PCR, and the TCRdb table lists in-frame clones only, not all of them. The data show around 100,000 clones, 90% to 95% seen once. Sequenced sample: PBMCs. These TCRs come from a human donor with pancreatic ductal adenocarcinoma. The CDR3 runs from the conserved cysteine through the conserved F or W. A D gene is named only where the DNA matches it firmly. Only some rows state a clone size, as once, few, many or a class for expanded clones.

TRBV5-5	.	.	TRBJ1-5	TGTGCCAGCAGCCATAACAGTTATAGCAATCAGCCCCAGCATTTT	CASSHNSYSNQPQHF
TRBV28	.	.	TRBJ2-2	TGTGCCAGCAGTTTAACCTTAACTAGCTACTATTCGAACACCGGGGAGCTGTTTTTT	CASSLTLTSYYSNTGELFF
TRBV10-2	.	.	TRBJ2-7	TGCGCCAGCCAGGACAGCTGGTACGAGCAGTACTTC	CASQDSWYEQYF
TRBV29-1	.	.	TRBJ2-5	TGCAGCGTCGACCCCGGGGGAGAGACCCAGTACTTC	CSVDPGGETQYF
TRBV7-2	.	TRBD2	TRBJ2-5	TGTGCCAGCAGCCGGGGGGGGCACGTGGAGACCCAGTACTTC	CASSRGGHVETQYF
TRBV5-1	.	.	TRBJ2-5	TGCGCCAGCAGCCTGACGACAGGCGGACGGACCCAGTACTTC	CASSLTTGGRTQYF
TRBV9	once	TRBD1	TRBJ2-1	TGTGCCAGCAGCGTAGGACAGGGGGCGAGTGAGCAGTTCTTC	CASSVGQGASEQFF
TRBV14	.	.	TRBJ2-7	TGTGCCAGCAGCCAAGAGGGGGGTTGGCGGGAGCAGTACTTC	CASSQEGGWREQYF
TRBV30	.	.	TRBJ2-7	TGTGCCTGGAGTGTACAGGGTGGGCGGCAGTACTTC	CAWSVQGGRQYF
TRBV6-1	.	.	TRBJ1-5	TGTGCCAGCAGTCGGGAGCAGGGAGGGTATCAGCCCCAGCATTTT	CASSREQGGYQPQHF
TRBV7-9	.	TRBD1	TRBJ1-1	TGTGCCAGCACCACTACACAGGGGGCGGAGGGCACTGAAGCTTTCTTT	CASTTTQGAEGTEAFF
TRBV7-9	.	.	TRBJ1-5	TGTGCCAGCAGTCCGGACCGAGGCGCGAGCGGGCAGCCCCAGCATTTT	CASSPDRGASGQPQHF
TRBV6-5	.	.	TRBJ2-6	TGTGCCAGCAGCCCCGGGGCTGGGGCCAACGTCCTGACTTTC	CASSPGAGANVLTF
TRBV5-8	.	.	TRBJ2-2	TGTGCCAAAGAGGGCGGGACCGGGGAGCTGTTTTTT	CAKEGGTGELFF
TRBV6-4	.	.	TRBJ2-1	TGTGCCAGCAGTGACGGGACTCACAATGAGCAGTTCTTC	CASSDGTHNEQFF
TRBV7-2	once	.	TRBJ2-3	TGTGCCAGCAGCTTGGGAGCGGCAACAGATACGCAGTATTTT	CASSLGAATDTQYF
TRBV27	once	.	TRBJ2-7	TGTGCCAGCAAGGAGGGCGAGACCTACGAGCAGTACTTC	CASKEGETYEQYF
TRBV4-2	.	.	TRBJ1-1	TGTGCCAGCAGCCAAGACAGGTATTACACTGAAGCTTTCTTT	CASSQDRYYTEAFF
TRBV5-4	.	.	TRBJ2-1	TGTGCCAGCAGCTTGACCCGGGACAATGAGCAGTTCTTC	CASSLTRDNEQFF
TRBV19	.	.	TRBJ1-1	TGTGCCAGTAGAGAACAGGAGATGAACACTGAAGCTTTCTTT	CASREQEMNTEAFF
TRBV11-2	.	.	TRBJ2-5	TGTGCCAGCAGTCTAGGAGGGGGCGAGACCCAGTACTTC	CASSLGGGETQYF
TRBV7-6	.	.	TRBJ2-7	TGTGCCAGCAGCTCTTATACCTCCCGGGGTTACGAGCAGTACTTC	CASSSYTSRGYEQYF
TRBV6-1	.	TRBD1	TRBJ1-1	TGTGCCAGCAGTGTGGGACAGATGAACACTGAAGCTTTCTTT	CASSVGQMNTEAFF
TRBV6-5	.	.	TRBJ1-1	TGTGCCAGCAGTTACGAAATGGGGGCCACTGAAGCTTTCTTT	CASSYEMGATEAFF
TRBV5-1	.	TRBD1	TRBJ2-7	TGCGCCAGCAGCACCGGACAGGGGGTCTACGAGCAGTACTTC	CASSTGQGVYEQYF
TRBV28	.	.	TRBJ2-7	TGTGCCAGCAGTTTGGCGGGGCCGTCCTACGAGCAGTACTTC	CASSLAGPSYEQYF
TRBV2	.	TRBD2	TRBJ2-3	TGTGCCAGCAGGATTAGGCGGGAGAGCACAGATACGCAGTATTTT	CASRIRRESTDTQYF
TRBV6-6	once	.	TRBJ1-1	TGTGCCAGCAATCCCACGGTGAACACTGAAGCTTTCTTT	CASNPTVNTEAFF
TRBV28	.	.	TRBJ1-1	TGTGCCAGCAGTTTGACTTCAGGGGTGGGAACTGAAGCTTTCTTT	CASSLTSGVGTEAFF
TRBV7-9	few	.	TRBJ2-7	TGTGCCAGCACCAAGGTAGGGCAGGGCTACGAGCAGTACTTC	CASTKVGQGYEQYF
TRBV5-6	once	.	TRBJ2-2	TGTGCCAGCAGCCCGGGGACCGGGGAGCTGTTTTTT	CASSPGTGELFF
TRBV10-3	.	.	TRBJ1-5	TGTGCCATCAGTGAGTCGTCTTACGGGAGCAATCAGCCCCAGCATTTT	CAISESSYGSNQPQHF
TRBV5-4	.	TRBD2	TRBJ2-1	TGTGCCAGCAGCACAACCCTGACTAGCGGGAGGAAGGAGCTCTTC	CASSTTLTSGRKELF
TRBV30	.	TRBD1	TRBJ1-1	TGTGCCTGGACGCAGGGGGCGCGTTTTGAAGCTTTCTTT	CAWTQGARFEAFF
TRBV11-2	.	TRBD1	TRBJ1-1	TGTGCCAGCAGCCGATTAAAGTCGACAGGGGGGCTACGTGGAGCTTTCTTT	CASSRLKSTGGLRGAFF
TRBV11-1	.	TRBD2	TRBJ2-1	TGTGCCAGTATGGGACTAGCGGGACTTAACAATGAGCAGTTCTTC	CASMGLAGLNNEQFF
TRBV7-9	.	.	TRBJ2-3	TGTGCCAGCAGTTACGCTGGTGCGGATACGCAGTATTTT	CASSYAGADTQYF
TRBV9	.	.	TRBJ2-7	TGTGCCAGCAGCGTAGTCCCAGACTCCTACGAGCAGTACTTC	CASSVVPDSYEQYF
TRBV5-1	.	.	TRBJ2-4	TGCGCCAGCAGCGGAGGGGGGGCGGGTGGAGACATTCAGTACTTC	CASSGGGAGGDIQYF
TRBV9	once	TRBD1	TRBJ2-2	TGTGCCAGCAGCATACAGGGGGTAGCCGGGGAGCTGTTTTTT	CASSIQGVAGELFF
TRBV9	.	TRBD2	TRBJ2-3	TGTGCCAGCAGCGGGGTCTCAAGCGGGAGGGCGTTAGATACGCAGTATTTT	CASSGVSSGRALDTQYF
TRBV21-1	once	.	TRBJ2-7	TGTGCCAGCAATAAGGACAGGGTGGCTTACGAGCAGTACTTC	CASNKDRVAYEQYF
TRBV6-5	.	.	TRBJ2-2	TGTGCCAGCAGCCAGCTAGGTGTCGGGGAGCTGTTTTTT	CASSQLGVGELFF
TRBV7-9	.	.	TRBJ2-5	TGTGCCAGCAGCTGGGGCCAAAATATCCAAGAGACCCAGTACTTC	CASSWGQNIQETQYF
TRBV5-6	.	TRBD1	TRBJ2-3	TGTGCCAGCAGCCTCGCCGGGACAGCCACAGATACGCAGTATTTT	CASSLAGTATDTQYF
TRBV19	.	.	TRBJ2-1	TGTGCCAGTACCCCCGATGAGCAGTTCTTC	CASTPDEQFF
TRBV4-1	.	.	TRBJ1-2	TGCGCCAGCAGCCAAGGTCGGCAGGCCTTGCGCTACACCTTC	CASSQGRQALRYTF
TRBV29-1	.	TRBD1	TRBJ2-1	TGCAGCGTGTGGGACAGCGCCTGGGACCACATAAAGTTCTTC	CSVWDSAWDHIKFF
TRBV29-1	.	.	TRBJ2-1	TGCAGCGTTGAAGGCGGGGTGAACTACAATGAGCAGTTCTTC	CSVEGGVNYNEQFF
TRBV19	.	.	TRBJ2-1	TGTGCCAGTAGTATGGGGGAAGGATGGCGGGGTAAAGCTTACAATGAGCAGTTCTTC	CASSMGEGWRGKAYNEQFF
TRBV10-2	once	.	TRBJ2-1	TGCGCCAGCGCGCAGGGAGGCTCCTACAATGAGCAGTTCTTC	CASAQGGSYNEQFF
TRBV2	.	.	TRBJ2-7	TGTGCCAGCAAGATCAGGGGCGAGCAGTACTTC	CASKIRGEQYF
TRBV27	.	.	TRBJ1-5	TGTGCCAGCAGTTCCTTCCCCGGGCAGCCCCAGCATTTT	CASSSFPGQPQHF
TRBV5-6	.	TRBD2	TRBJ2-2	TGTGCCAGCAGGCTAAGGCTAGCGGGAGGAGACACCGGGGAGCTGTTTTTT	CASRLRLAGGDTGELFF